Following are 28 T cell receptor beta chains from one sample sequenced in a study of control samples from healthy donors and cancer patients. This table comes from immunoSEQ multiplex PCR, and its TCRdb copy is limited to in-frame clones, with some not included. Of about 150,000 clones in the sample, about 90% are singletons; the top ten hold roughly 1.7%. Sequencing was performed on blood. The receptor source for this set is a man aged 18 to 35 in good health.

V gene TRBV29-1 combines with J gene TRBJ2-7; TRBD2 is a possible D gene (6 bases). In germline, CDR1 is SQVTM, CDR2 ANQGSEA. V lost 4 bases to trimming and J lost 3 bases, with 13 bases between them. This CDR3 spans 13 amino acids. CDR3 protein: CSVARGTLYEQYF. The CDR3 nucleotides read TGCAGCGTTGCTCGGGGGACCCTCTACGAGCAGTACTTC.

This chain links TRBV4-3 with TRBJ2-7; the D gene is possibly TRBD1 (7 bases). Germline V lookup: CDR1 LGHNA, CDR2 YSLEER. Trimming pared 0 bases from V and 7 bases from J, leaving 19 bases between. This CDR3 region has 16 residues. CDR3 in amino acids: CASSQDYDRDRGEQYF. The CDR3 coding sequence is TGCGCCAGCAGCCAAGACTATGACAGGGACCGGGGGGAGCAGTACTTC.

The chain is built from TRBV5-6 and TRBJ1-5; 8 bases map to TRBD1. CDR3 length: 15 amino acids. CDR1 is SGHDT and CDR2 is YYEEEE in the germline V gene. Germline trimming cut 0 bases from V and 7 bases from J; bases unmatched to any gene: 6. The CDR3 sequence is CASSLGTGYYQPQHF. CDR3 nucleotides: TGTGCCAGCAGCTTGGGGACAGGGTATTACCAGCCCCAGCATTTT.

This rearrangement joins TRBV27 to TRBJ1-4, with TRBD1 matching 11 bases. Germline CDR1 reads MNHEY; CDR2 reads SMNVEV (reference sequence). This CDR3 is 15 amino acids long. V shed 5 bases and J 7 bases; nucleotides not matched to a gene: 6. The CDR3 DNA reads TGTGCCAGCAGTCCTGTCGGGACAGGGGGTGAAAAACTGTTTTTT. This gives the protein CASSPVGTGGEKLFF.

This sequence joins TRBV4-3 and TRBJ1-5; 9 bases agree with TRBD1. The ends lost 1 base at V and 3 bases at J; junction bases unmatched: 7. Per the germline V gene, CDR1 is LGHNA and CDR2 is YSLEER. CDR3 length: 17 amino acids. The CDR3 reads CASSQGPGQGINQPQHF. The DNA for the CDR3 is TGCGCCAGCAGCCAAGGTCCGGGACAGGGAATCAATCAGCCCCAGCATTTT.

The chain employs TRBV5-1 and TRBJ2-7; a possible D gene is TRBD1 (6 bases). Germline CDR1 SGHRS, CDR2 YFSETQ. V shed 0 bases and J shed 4 bases, with 14 bases lying between them. This CDR3 has 15 amino acids. The CDR3 sequence is CASSLARGNGYEQYF. CDR3 bases: TGCGCCAGCAGCTTGGCCAGGGGTAATGGTTACGAGCAGTACTTC.

The rearrangement joins TRBV28 to TRBJ2-7; D is possibly TRBD1 (5 bases). Trimming shortened V by 5 bases and J by 4 bases, and 15 bases separated the two germline ends. The CDR3 covers 14 residues. The germline gives CDR1 MDHEN, CDR2 SYDVKM. In nucleotides, the CDR3 is TGTGCCAGCAGTCTGAGACAGATATCTTACGAGCAGTACTTC. Its protein product is CASSLRQISYEQYF.

This sequence joins TRBV9 and TRBJ1-1, with TRBD1 matching over 7 bases. The CDR3 consists of 13 residues. The germline V gene encodes CDR1 SGDLS and CDR2 YYNGEE. After removal of 4 bases from V and 4 bases from J, the junction contained 4 bases not matched to a gene. Written as DNA, the CDR3 is TGTGCCAGCAGCACCCCAGGGGGCACTGAAGCTTTCTTT. Translated, it gives CASSTPGGTEAFF.

The rearrangement joins TRBV18 to TRBJ2-3, with TRBD1 as a possible D gene (5 bases). The CDR3 totals 14 residues. CDR1 and CDR2 (germline): KGHSH, LQKENI. Trimming removed 5 bases at V and 5 bases at J, with 14 bases between. The DNA for the CDR3 is TGTGCCAGCTCAAGGGGCGGCGCCTTAGATACGCAGTATTTT. It translates to CASSRGGALDTQYF.

V is TRBV7-8 and J is TRBJ2-5; D ambiguous. V was cut by 0 bases and J by 3 bases, with 5 bases left in between. Germline values: CDR1 SGHVS, CDR2 FQNEAQ. This CDR3 contains 13 residues. The CDR3 coding sequence is TGTGCCAGCAGCTTAGCGGCAGAAGAGACCCAGTACTTC. It specifies CASSLAAEETQYF.

The J gene is TRBJ1-2, the V gene TRBV4-3; D is perhaps TRBD1 (5 bases). Trimming stripped 0 bases from V and 0 bases from J, with 11 bases between. The CDR3 loop spans 16 amino acids. Germline CDR1 and CDR2: LGHNA and YSLEER. The CDR3 is CASSQEFGGSNYGYTF. The CDR3, as DNA: TGCGCCAGCAGCCAAGAGTTTGGGGGATCTAACTATGGCTACACCTTC.

The chain recombines TRBV7-2 with TRBJ2-1, with D perhaps matching TRBD2 (5 bases). This CDR3 is built from 15 residues. Trimming pared 3 bases from V and 8 bases from J, leaving 17 bases between. Germline loops: CDR1 SGHTA, CDR2 FQGNSA. CDR3 bases: TGTGCCAGCAGCTTCTACAGCGGCCTACGCGATGAGCAGTTCTTC. It is translated as CASSFYSGLRDEQFF.

The rearrangement joins TRBV19 to TRBJ1-3; D unresolved. The CDR3 runs 15 residues. The germline V and J ends were trimmed by 2 bases and 3 bases, with 11 bases remaining between them. CDR1 is LNHDA and CDR2 is SQIVND in the germline V gene (reference sequence). The CDR3 sequence is CASSISAGVGNTIYF. DNA of the CDR3: TGTGCCAGTAGTATATCGGCAGGAGTTGGAAACACCATATATTTT. Full variable domain (missing parts from reference TRBV19 and TRBJ1-3): DGGITQSPKYLFRKEGQNVTLSCEQNLNHDAMYWYRQDPGQGLRLIYYSQIVNDFQKGDIAEGYSVSREKKESFPLTVTSAQKNPTAFYLCASSISAGVGNTIYFGEGSWLTVV.

This chain connects TRBV28 to TRBJ1-1; D uncertain. V dropped 5 bases and J dropped 1 base, with 14 bases sitting between them. Germline-derived CDR1 and CDR2 are MDHEN and SYDVKM. The CDR3 consists of 15 residues. The CDR3 nucleotides are TGTGCCAGCAGTGTATCCACAAAAAAGAACACTGAAGCTTTCTTT. It specifies CASSVSTKKNTEAFF.

The chain links TRBV30 to TRBJ1-5, with D perhaps matching TRBD1 (6 bases). This CDR3 contains 13 residues. Germline CDR1 is GTSNPN and CDR2 is SVGIG (reference sequence). V was shortened by 3 bases and J by 9 bases, with 15 bases between the two germline ends. The DNA for the CDR3 is TGTGCCTGGAGCTTGGGGGACATGGGGCCCCAGCATTTT. Translating gives CAWSLGDMGPQHF.

V is TRBV30 and J is TRBJ2-1; D gene ambiguous. Trimming pared 0 bases from V and 0 bases from J, leaving 3 bases between. The V gene's germline CDR1 is GTSNPN and CDR2 SVGIG (reference sequence). The CDR3 is 13 amino acids. The CDR3 is CAWSVNSYNEQFF. CDR3 DNA sequence: TGTGCCTGGAGTGTTAACTCCTACAATGAGCAGTTCTTC.

This clone is a singleton in its sample. The chain recombines TRBV10-1 with TRBJ2-7; no firm D call. This CDR3 has 15 amino acids. Germline CDR1 and CDR2: WNHNN and SYGVQD (reference sequence). Trimming stripped 9 bases from V and 4 bases from J, with 22 bases between. Here the CDR3 DNA reads TGCGCCAGTGGGGAAGATGATTACTTGAGGTACGAGCAGTACTTC. The encoded protein is CASGEDDYLRYEQYF.

This chain joins TRBV28 and TRBJ1-1; 7 bases match TRBD1. The junction had 6 bases not matched to a gene; V was cut back by 4 bases and J by 1 base. Germline-derived CDR1 and CDR2 are MDHEN and SYDVKM. The length of the CDR3 is 15 residues. This chain's CDR3 is CASSSYRGGNTEAFF. The CDR3 DNA is TGTGCCAGCAGTTCCTACAGGGGTGGGAACACTGAAGCTTTCTTT. Supplemented by reference TRBV28 and TRBJ1-1, the full variable domain reads DVKVTQSSRYLVKRTGEKVFLECVQDMDHENMFWYRQDPGLGLRLIYFSYDVKMKEKGDIPEGYSVSREKKERFSLILESASTNQTSMYLCASSSYRGGNTEAFFGQGTRLTVV.

V usage is TRBV30 and J usage is TRBJ1-2, with no clear D. The CDR3 length is 14 residues. Germline CDR1 is GTSNPN and CDR2 is SVGIG (reference sequence). V was shortened by 0 bases and J by 7 bases, with 15 bases between the two germline ends. The CDR3 loop reads CAWSVRAGGVGYTF. The CDR3 DNA reads as TGTGCCTGGAGTGTACGGGCGGGCGGCGTTGGCTACACCTTC.

The chain employs TRBV5-1 and TRBJ2-1, with D perhaps TRBD1 or TRBD2 (5 bases each). The CDR3 length is 15 residues. Germline V lookup: CDR1 SGHRS, CDR2 YFSETQ. Trimming pared 0 bases from V and 2 bases from J, leaving 9 bases between. In DNA form, the CDR3 reads TGCGCCAGCAGCTTGGACTTGGGGGCCTACAATGAGCAGTTCTTC. It yields the protein CASSLDLGAYNEQFF.

The CDR3 protein is CASSQANEQFF. The CDR3 DNA is TGTGCCAGCAGCCAAGCCAATGAGCAGTTCTTC. The V call is TRBV3-1 (or the pseudogene TRBV3-2), the J call TRBJ2-1, with D unclear. The CDR3 has 11 amino acids. The V end was cut by 1 base, the J end by 6 bases, with 1 base between. The germline V gene encodes CDR1 LGHDT and CDR2 YNNKEL (reference sequence).

The chain employs TRBV12-3 or TRBV12-4 and TRBJ1-1, with unresolved D. The CDR3 has 13 residues. V was pared by 2 bases and J by 2 bases, with 6 bases between. The CDR3 is CASSLTVNTEAFF. CDR3 in DNA: TGTGCCAGCAGTTTAACGGTAAACACTGAAGCTTTCTTT.

The CDR3 protein is CASSQEVGGTGELFF. The CDR3 coding sequence is TGCGCCAGCAGCCAAGAGGTGGGCGGCACCGGGGAGCTGTTTTTT. The V gene is TRBV4-1, the J gene TRBJ2-2; D is ambiguous. Germline V gives CDR1 MGHRA, CDR2 YSYEKL. CDR3 length equals 15 residues. V was clipped by 0 bases and J by 4 bases, with 9 bases between them.

The V call is TRBV7-9, the J call TRBJ2-3; 11 bases map to TRBD2. CDR3 length: 17 residues. Germline CDR1 and CDR2: SEHNR and FQNEAQ (reference sequence). V was pared by 2 bases and J by 2 bases, with 6 bases of the junction left unmatched. CDR3 DNA: TGTGCCAGCAGCTTACTATCTAGCGGGGGGCACACAGATACGCAGTATTTT. Translating gives CASSLLSSGGHTDTQYF.

The CDR3 sequence is CASSRFLKPGPHDYGYTF. CDR3 sequence (DNA): TGTGCCAGCAGCCGGTTCCTTAAACCCGGGCCCCACGACTATGGCTACACCTTC. The chain joins TRBV7-2 to TRBJ1-2; D is uncertain. Germline CDR1 SGHTA, CDR2 FQGNSA. V lost 5 bases, J lost 3 bases, and 25 bases lay in between. CDR3 size: 18 residues.

This clone was observed a single time. The chain is built from TRBV4-1 and TRBJ2-7; 9 nucleotides agree with TRBD1. The length of the CDR3 is 15 residues. Germline V gene lookup returns CDR1 MGHRA and CDR2 YSYEKL. V lost 1 base, J lost 3 bases, and 4 bases stayed unmatched. CDR3 region: CASSQVRDRVYEQYF. DNA of the CDR3: TGCGCCAGCAGCCAAGTCCGGGACAGGGTCTACGAGCAGTACTTC.

This clone was seen a handful of times. V gene TRBV19 combines with J gene TRBJ2-5, with no clear D. Germline CDR1 reads LNHDA; CDR2 reads SQIVND (reference sequence). This CDR3 is built from 13 residues. V was shortened by 6 bases and J by 3 bases, with 11 bases between the two germline ends. For the CDR3, the DNA is TGTGCCAGTAGGGAACTTGGAGAAGAGACCCAGTACTTC. Translation gives CASRELGEETQYF.

This clone occurred once. The CDR3 sequence is CASSHGQGPRNEQYF. In DNA, the CDR3 is TGCGCCAGCAGCCACGGACAGGGGCCCAGGAACGAGCAGTACTTC. The V call is TRBV4-1, the J call TRBJ2-7; 9 bases are a match to TRBD1. The CDR3 spans 15 residues. V lost 3 bases, J lost 5 bases, and 8 bases stayed unmatched. From germline, CDR1 is MGHRA and CDR2 YSYEKL.